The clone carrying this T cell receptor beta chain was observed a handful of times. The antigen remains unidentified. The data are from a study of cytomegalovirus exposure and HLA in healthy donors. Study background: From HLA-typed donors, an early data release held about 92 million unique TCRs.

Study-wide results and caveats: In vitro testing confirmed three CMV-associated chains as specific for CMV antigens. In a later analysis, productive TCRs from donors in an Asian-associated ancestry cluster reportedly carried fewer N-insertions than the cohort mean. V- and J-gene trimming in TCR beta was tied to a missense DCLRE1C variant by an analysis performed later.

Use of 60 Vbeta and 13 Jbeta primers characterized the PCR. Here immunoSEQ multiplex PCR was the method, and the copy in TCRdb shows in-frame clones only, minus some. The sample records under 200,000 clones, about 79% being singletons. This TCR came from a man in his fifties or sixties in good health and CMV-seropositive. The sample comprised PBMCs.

Here the CDR3 reads CASSTTGVNTEAFF. The CDR3 nucleotides read TGCGCCAGCAGCACGACAGGGGTGAACACTGAAGCTTTCTTT. The chain couples TRBV5-1 to TRBJ1-1; 8 bases are shared with TRBD1. Unmatched junction bases numbered 2, after V lost 4 bases and J lost 0 bases. Per the germline V gene, CDR1 is SGHRS and CDR2 is YFSETQ. CDR3 length: 14 residues.